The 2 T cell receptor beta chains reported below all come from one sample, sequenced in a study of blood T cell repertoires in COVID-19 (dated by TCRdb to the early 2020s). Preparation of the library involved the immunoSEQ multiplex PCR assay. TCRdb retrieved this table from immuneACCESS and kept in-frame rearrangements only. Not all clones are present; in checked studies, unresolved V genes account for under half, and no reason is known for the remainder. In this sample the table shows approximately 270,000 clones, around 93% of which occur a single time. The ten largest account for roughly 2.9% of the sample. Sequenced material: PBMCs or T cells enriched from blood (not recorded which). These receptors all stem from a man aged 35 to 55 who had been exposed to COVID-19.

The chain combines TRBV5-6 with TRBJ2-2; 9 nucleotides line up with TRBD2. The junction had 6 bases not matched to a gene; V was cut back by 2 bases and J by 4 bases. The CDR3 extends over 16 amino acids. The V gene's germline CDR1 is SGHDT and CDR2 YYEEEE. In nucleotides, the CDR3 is TGTGCCAGCAGCTTCTATAGCGGGAGCGGCACCGGGGAGCTGTTTTTT. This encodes CASSFYSGSGTGELFF.

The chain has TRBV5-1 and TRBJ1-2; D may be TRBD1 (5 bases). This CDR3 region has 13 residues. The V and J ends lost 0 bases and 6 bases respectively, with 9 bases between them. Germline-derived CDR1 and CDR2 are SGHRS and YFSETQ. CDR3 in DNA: TGCGCCAGCAGCTTGGTAGGGGCTGATGGCTACACCTTC. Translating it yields CASSLVGADGYTF.